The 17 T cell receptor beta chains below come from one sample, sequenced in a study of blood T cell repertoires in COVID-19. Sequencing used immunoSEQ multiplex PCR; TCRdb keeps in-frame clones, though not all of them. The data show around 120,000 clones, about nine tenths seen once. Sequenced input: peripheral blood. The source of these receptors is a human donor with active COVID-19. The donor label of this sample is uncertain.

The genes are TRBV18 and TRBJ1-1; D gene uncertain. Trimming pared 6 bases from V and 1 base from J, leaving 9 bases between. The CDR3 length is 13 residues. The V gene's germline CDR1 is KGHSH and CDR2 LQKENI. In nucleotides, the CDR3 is TGTGCCAGCTCTCAGTCTGGGAACACTGAAGCTTTCTTT. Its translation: CASSQSGNTEAFF.

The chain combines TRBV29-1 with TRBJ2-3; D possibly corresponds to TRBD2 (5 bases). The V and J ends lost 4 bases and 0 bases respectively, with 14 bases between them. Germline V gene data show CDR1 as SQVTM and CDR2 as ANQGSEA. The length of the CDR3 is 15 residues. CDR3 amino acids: CSVAPKASSTDTQYF. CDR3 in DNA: TGCAGCGTTGCCCCTAAAGCTAGCAGCACAGATACGCAGTATTTT.

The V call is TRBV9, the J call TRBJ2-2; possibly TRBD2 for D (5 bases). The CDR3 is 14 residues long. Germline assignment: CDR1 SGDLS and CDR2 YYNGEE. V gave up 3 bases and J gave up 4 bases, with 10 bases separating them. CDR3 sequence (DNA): TGTGCCAGCAGCGGTAGCGTGCGCACCGGGGAGCTGTTTTTT. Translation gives CASSGSVRTGELFF.

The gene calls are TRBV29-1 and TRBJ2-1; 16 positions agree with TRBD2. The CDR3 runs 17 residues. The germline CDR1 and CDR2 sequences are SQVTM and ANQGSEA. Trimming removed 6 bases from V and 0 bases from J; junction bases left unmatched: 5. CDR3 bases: TGCAGCGTATGGGGACTAGCGGGGGGGAGCTCCTACAATGAGCAGTTCTTC. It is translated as CSVWGLAGGSSYNEQFF.

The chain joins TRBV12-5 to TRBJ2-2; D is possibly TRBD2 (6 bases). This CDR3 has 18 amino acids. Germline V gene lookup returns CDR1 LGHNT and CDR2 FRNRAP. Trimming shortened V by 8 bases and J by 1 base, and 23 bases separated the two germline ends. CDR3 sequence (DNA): TGTGCTAGTTCCCCTGGTCGGGGGTTAAATCAGAACACCGGGGAGCTGTTTTTT. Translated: CASSPGRGLNQNTGELFF. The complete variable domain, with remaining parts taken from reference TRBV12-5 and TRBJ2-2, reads DARVTQTPRHKVTEMGQEVTMRCQPILGHNTVFWYRQTMMQGLELLAYFRNRAPLDDSGMPKDRFSAEMPDATLATLKIQPSEPRDSAVYFCASSPGRGLNQNTGELFFGEGSRLTVL.

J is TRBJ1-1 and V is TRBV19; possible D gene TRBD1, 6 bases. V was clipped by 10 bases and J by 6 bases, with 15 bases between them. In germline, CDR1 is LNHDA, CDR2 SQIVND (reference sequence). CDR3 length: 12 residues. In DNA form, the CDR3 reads TGTGCCATTAAAGGGGGGGGGCCTGAAGCTTTCTTT. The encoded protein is CAIKGGGPEAFF.

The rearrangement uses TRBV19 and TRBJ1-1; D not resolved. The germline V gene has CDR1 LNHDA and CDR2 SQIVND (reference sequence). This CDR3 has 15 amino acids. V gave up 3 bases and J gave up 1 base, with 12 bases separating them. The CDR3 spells CASSISRSQNTEAFF. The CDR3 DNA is TGTGCCAGTAGTATTTCCCGGAGCCAGAACACTGAAGCTTTCTTT.

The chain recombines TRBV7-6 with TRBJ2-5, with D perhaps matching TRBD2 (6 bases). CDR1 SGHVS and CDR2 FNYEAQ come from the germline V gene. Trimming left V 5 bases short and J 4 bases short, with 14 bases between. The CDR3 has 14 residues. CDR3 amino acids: CASSKGGWRETQYF. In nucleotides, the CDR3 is TGTGCCAGCAGCAAAGGAGGGTGGAGAGAGACCCAGTACTTC.

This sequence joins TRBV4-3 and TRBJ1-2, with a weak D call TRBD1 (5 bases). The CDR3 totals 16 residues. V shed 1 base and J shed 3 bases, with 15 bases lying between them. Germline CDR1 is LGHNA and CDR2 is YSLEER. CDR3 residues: CASSQAPTGGDYGYTF. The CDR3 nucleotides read TGCGCCAGCAGCCAAGCACCCACCGGGGGGGACTATGGCTACACCTTC.

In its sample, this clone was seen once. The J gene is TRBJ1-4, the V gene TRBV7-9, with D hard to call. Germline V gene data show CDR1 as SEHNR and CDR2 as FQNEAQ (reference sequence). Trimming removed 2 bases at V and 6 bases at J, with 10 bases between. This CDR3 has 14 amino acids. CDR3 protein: CASSLLIEYEKLFF. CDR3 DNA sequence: TGTGCCAGCAGCTTACTCATCGAGTATGAAAAACTGTTTTTT.

CDR3 bases: TGTGCCAGCAGCGTAGTTCCGACATCAGATACGCAGTATTTT. Translated, it gives CASSVVPTSDTQYF. The chain has TRBV9 and TRBJ2-3; D call uncertain. The CDR3 length is 14 residues. Looked up from germline, CDR1 is SGDLS and CDR2 is YYNGEE. Between the trimmed V and J ends, which lost 0 bases and 4 bases, there was a span of 9 bases.

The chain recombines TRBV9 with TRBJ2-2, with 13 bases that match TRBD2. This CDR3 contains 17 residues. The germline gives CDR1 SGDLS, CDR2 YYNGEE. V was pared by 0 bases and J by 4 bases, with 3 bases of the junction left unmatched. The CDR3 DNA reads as TGTGCCAGCAGCGTAGGGACTAGCGGGGGATTCACCGGGGAGCTGTTTTTT. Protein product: CASSVGTSGGFTGELFF.

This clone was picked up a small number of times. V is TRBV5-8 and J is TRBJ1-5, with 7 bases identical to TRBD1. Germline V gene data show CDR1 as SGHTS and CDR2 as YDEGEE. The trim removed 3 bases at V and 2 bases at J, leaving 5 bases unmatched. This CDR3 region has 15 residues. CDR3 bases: TGTGCCAGCAGCTCTACAGGGGAGGGCAATCAGCCCCAGCATTTT. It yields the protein CASSSTGEGNQPQHF. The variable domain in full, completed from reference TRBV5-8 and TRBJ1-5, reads EAGVTQSPTHLIKTRGQQATLRCSPISGHTSVYWYQQALGLGLQFLLWYDEGEERNRGNFPPRFSGRQFPNYSSELNVNALELEDSALYLCASSSTGEGNQPQHFGDGTRLSIL.

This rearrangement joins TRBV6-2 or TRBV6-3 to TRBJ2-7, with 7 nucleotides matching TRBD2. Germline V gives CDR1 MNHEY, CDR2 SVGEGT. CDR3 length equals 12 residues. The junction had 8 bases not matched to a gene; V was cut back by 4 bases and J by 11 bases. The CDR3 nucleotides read TGTGCCAGCAGTTTACTGTCGGGGGGAGAGTACTTC. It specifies CASSLLSGGEYF.

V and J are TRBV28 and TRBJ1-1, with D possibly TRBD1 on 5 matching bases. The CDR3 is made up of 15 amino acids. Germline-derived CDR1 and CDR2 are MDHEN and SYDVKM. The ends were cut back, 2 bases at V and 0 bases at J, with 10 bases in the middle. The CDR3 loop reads CASSLTPGMNTEAFF. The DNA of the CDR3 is TGTGCCAGCAGTTTAACTCCAGGGATGAACACTGAAGCTTTCTTT.

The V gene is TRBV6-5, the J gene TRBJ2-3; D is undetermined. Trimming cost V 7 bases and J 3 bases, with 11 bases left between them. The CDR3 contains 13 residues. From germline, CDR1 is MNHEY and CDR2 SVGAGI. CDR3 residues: CASTPSRTDTQYF. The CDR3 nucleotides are TGTGCCAGCACCCCATCCAGAACAGATACGCAGTATTTT.

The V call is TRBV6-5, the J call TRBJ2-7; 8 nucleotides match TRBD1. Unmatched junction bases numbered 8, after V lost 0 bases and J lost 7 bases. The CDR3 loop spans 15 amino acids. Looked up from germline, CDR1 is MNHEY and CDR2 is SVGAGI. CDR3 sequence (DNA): TGTGCCAGCAGTTACTCTAACAGGGGGGAGAGGGAGCAGTACTTC. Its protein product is CASSYSNRGEREQYF.